The T cell receptor beta chain under discussion was sequenced for a study of OX40 agonist ivuxolimab in advanced cancers. Sequencing was performed with immunoSEQ multiplex PCR; in TCRdb, only in-frame clones are kept and a portion is missing. The sample holds 45,000 to 65,000 clones, 88% seen once. This CDR3 is 13 amino acids long. The germline gives CDR1 SGHRS, CDR2 YFSETQ. V gave up 4 bases and J gave up 1 base, with 8 bases separating them. This sequence originates from an adult with an advanced solid tumor such as melanoma, head and neck, liver or kidney cancer. The chain carries TRBV5-1 and TRBJ2-5; the D is unclear. The input for sequencing was CD4+ or CD8+ T cells sorted from blood, taken in a trial of the OX40 agonist ivuxolimab. The DNA of the CDR3 is TGCGCCAGCAGCGCCGGAACCCAAGAGACCCAGTACTTC. Encoded protein: CASSAGTQETQYF.